This T cell receptor (beta chain) was sequenced in a study of blood T cells in healthy people across ages. Study-wide context: The capture of about one barcoded beta molecule per two T cells was achieved by template switching.

With a J-beta primer mix and a sample-barcoded 5' primer, a second PCR ran roughly 6 to 12 cycles. MiXCR was run by TCRdb on the 5' RACE reads, yielding one entry per CDR3 protein. The sample consists of roughly 900,000 distinct CDR3 sequences, around 49% of them appearing once. V lost 4 bases and J lost 6; bases outside the gene matches: 11. The CDR3 consists of 16 residues. The germline CDR1 and CDR2 sequences are SGHNT and YYREEE (reference sequence). The gene calls are TRBV5-4 and TRBJ2-1; 9 positions agree with TRBD2. The sample consisted of blood. This TCR was recovered from a man between 25 and 39 years old in good health. The DNA for the CDR3 is TGTGCCAGCAGCCCCGCCCTGACTAGCGGCGGCAATGAGCAGTTCTTC. This sequence encodes CASSPALTSGGNEQFF.